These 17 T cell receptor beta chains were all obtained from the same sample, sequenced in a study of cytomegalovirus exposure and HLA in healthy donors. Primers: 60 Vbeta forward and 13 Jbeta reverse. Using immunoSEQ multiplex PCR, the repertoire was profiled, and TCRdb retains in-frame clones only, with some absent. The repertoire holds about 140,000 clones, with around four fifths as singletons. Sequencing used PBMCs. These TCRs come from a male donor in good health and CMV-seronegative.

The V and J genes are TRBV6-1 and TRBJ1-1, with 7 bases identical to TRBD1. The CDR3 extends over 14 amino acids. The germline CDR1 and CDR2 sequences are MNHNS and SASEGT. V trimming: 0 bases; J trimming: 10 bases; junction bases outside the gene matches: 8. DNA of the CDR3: TGTGCCAGCAGTGAAGCGGTAACAGGGGAGAGAGCTTTCTTT. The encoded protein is CASSEAVTGERAFF.

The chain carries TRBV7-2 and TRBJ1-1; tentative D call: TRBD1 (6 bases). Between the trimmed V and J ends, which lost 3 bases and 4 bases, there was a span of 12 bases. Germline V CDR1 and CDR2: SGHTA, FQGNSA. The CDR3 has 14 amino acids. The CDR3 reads CASSFGGLGTEAFF. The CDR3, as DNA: TGTGCCAGCAGCTTCGGGGGGCTCGGCACTGAAGCTTTCTTT.

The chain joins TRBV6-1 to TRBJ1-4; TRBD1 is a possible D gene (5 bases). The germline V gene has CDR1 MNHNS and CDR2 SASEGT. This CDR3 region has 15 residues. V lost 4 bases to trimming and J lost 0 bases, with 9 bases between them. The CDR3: CASSADRATNEKLFF. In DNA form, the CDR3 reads TGTGCCAGCAGTGCAGACAGAGCAACTAATGAAAAACTGTTTTTT.

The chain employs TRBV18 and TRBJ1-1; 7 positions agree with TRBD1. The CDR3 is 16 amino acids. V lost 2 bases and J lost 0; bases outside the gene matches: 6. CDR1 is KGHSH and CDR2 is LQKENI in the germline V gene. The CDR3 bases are TGTGCCAGCTCACCAGTGGGACAGTACATGAACACTGAAGCTTTCTTT. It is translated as CASSPVGQYMNTEAFF.

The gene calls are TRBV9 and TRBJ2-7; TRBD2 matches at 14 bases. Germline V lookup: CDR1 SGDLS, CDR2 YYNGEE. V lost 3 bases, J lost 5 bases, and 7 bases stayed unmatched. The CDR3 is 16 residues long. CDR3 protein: CASSARLAGGQDEQYF. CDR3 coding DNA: TGTGCCAGCAGCGCGCGACTAGCGGGGGGGCAAGACGAGCAGTACTTC. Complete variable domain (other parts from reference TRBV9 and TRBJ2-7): DSGVTQTPKHLITATGQRVTLRCSPRSGDLSVYWYQQSLDQGLQFLIQYYNGEERAKGNILERFSAQQFPDLHSELNLSSLELGDSALYFCASSARLAGGQDEQYFGPGTRLTVT.

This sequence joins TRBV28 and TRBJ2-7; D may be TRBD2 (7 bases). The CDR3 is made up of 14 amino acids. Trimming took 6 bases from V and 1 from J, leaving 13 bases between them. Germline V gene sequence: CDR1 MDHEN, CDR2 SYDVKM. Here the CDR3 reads CASRQGGESYEQYF. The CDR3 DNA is TGTGCCAGCAGACAAGGGGGGGAATCCTACGAGCAGTACTTC.

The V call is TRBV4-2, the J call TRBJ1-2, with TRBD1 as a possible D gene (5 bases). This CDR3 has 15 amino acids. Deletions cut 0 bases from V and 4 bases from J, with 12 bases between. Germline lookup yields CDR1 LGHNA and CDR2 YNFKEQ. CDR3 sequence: CASSQEPQGFYGYTF. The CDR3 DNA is TGTGCCAGCAGCCAAGAACCCCAGGGCTTCTATGGCTACACCTTC.

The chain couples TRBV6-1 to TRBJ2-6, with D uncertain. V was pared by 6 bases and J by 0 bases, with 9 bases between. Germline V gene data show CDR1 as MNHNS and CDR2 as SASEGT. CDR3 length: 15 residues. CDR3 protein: CASRTGSSGANVLTF. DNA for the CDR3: TGTGCCAGCAGGACTGGTAGCTCTGGGGCCAACGTCCTGACTTTC.

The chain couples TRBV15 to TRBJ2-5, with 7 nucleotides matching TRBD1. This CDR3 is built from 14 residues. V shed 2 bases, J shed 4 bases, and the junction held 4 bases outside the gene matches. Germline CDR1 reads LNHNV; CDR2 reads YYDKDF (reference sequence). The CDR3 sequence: CATSRLGTVETQYF. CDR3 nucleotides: TGTGCCACCAGCAGACTTGGGACAGTAGAGACCCAGTACTTC.

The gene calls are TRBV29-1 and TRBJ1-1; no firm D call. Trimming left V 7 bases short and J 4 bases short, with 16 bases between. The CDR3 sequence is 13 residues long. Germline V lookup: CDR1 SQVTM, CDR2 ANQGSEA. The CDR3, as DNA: TGCAGCGCTTGCGAGGATATCGGCACTGAAGCTTTCTTT. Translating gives CSACEDIGTEAFF.

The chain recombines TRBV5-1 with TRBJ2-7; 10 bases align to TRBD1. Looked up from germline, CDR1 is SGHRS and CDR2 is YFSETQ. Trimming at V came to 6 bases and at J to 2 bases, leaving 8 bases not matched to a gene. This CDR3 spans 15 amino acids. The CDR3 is CASNPDGTGAYEQYF. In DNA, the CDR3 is TGCGCCAGCAACCCTGACGGGACAGGGGCCTACGAGCAGTACTTC.

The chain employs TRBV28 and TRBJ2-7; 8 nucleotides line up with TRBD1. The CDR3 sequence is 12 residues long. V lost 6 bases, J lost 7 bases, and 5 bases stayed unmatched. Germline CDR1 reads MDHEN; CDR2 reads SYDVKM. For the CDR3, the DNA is TGTGCCAGCAGAGGGACAGGCGGTGAGCAGTACTTC. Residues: CASRGTGGEQYF.

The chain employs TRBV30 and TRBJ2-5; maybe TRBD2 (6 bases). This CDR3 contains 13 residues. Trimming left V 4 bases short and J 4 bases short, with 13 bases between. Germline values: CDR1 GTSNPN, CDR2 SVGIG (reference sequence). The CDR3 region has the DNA TGTGCCTGGACCAGGGCGGGGTCAGAGACCCAGTACTTC. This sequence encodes CAWTRAGSETQYF.

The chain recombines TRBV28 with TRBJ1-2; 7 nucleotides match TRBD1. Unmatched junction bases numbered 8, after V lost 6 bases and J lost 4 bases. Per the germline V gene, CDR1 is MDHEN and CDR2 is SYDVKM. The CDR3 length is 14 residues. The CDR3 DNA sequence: TGTGCCAGCAGGAGGTCCGGGACAGTCTATGGCTACACCTTC. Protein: CASRRSGTVYGYTF.

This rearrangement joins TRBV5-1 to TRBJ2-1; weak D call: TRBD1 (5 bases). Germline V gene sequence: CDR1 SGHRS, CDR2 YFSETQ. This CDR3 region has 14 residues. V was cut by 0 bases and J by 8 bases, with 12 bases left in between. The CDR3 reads CASSLARAVDEQFF. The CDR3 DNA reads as TGCGCCAGCAGCTTGGCCAGGGCGGTCGATGAGCAGTTCTTC.

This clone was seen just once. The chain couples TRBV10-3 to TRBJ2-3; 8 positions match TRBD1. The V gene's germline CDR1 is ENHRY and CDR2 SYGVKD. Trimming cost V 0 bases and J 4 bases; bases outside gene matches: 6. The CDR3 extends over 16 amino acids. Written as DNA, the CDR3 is TGTGCCATCAGTGAGTCGCTAGGACAGGGTTCAGATACGCAGTATTTT. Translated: CAISESLGQGSDTQYF.

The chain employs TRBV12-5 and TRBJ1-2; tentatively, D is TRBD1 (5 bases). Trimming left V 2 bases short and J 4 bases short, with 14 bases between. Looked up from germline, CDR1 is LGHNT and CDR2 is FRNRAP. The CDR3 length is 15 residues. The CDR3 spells CASGLFAGLSYGYTF. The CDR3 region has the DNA TGTGCTAGTGGTTTGTTTGCAGGGCTAAGCTATGGCTACACCTTC.